These 13 T cell receptor beta chains were sequenced from one sample in a study of blood T cells in healthy people across ages. A sample-barcoded 5' primer and a J-beta primer mix were used in a second PCR of roughly 7 to 11 cycles. MiXCR was run by TCRdb on the 5' RACE reads, yielding one entry per CDR3 protein. This sample has about 680,000 distinct CDR3 sequences; roughly 49% occur once, and the top ten carry about a third. The specimen was blood. The source is a woman aged 60-70 years in good health.

V and J are TRBV11-2 and TRBJ2-5; 8 bases are a match to TRBD1. The trim removed 5 bases at V and 4 bases at J, leaving 15 bases unmatched. The germline CDR1 and CDR2 sequences are SGHAT and FQNNGV. The CDR3 length is 17 residues. The CDR3 sequence is CASSPNLRTGFLETQYF. CDR3 coding DNA: TGTGCCAGCAGCCCCAACTTGAGGACAGGGTTTTTAGAGACCCAGTACTTC.

This clonotype was detected many times. This sequence joins TRBV6-1 and TRBJ2-3, with D possibly TRBD2 on 6 matching bases. CDR1 is MNHNS, CDR2 SASEGT, per germline. Trimming cost V 4 bases and J 4 bases, with 15 bases left between them. The CDR3 runs 15 residues. CDR3 amino acids: CASSGRETRADTQYF. In DNA, the CDR3 is TGTGCCAGCAGTGGGAGGGAGACACGGGCAGATACGCAGTATTTT.

This clonotype occurred many times. The V and J genes are TRBV6-5 and TRBJ2-5; 12 nucleotides align to TRBD1. J gave up 5 bases and V 5 bases, and 9 bases lay outside the gene matches. The CDR3 covers 16 residues. Germline assignment: CDR1 MNHEY and CDR2 SVGAGI. The CDR3 DNA sequence: TGTGCCAGCAGTCACCGGGACAGGGGGCGTAGGGAGACCCAGTACTTC. Translating it yields CASSHRDRGRRETQYF.

The chain is built from TRBV27 and TRBJ2-1; D perhaps matches TRBD2 (5 bases). Trimming removed 1 base at V and 5 bases at J, with 21 bases between. This CDR3 contains 18 residues. The germline V gene has CDR1 MNHEY and CDR2 SMNVEV (reference sequence). The CDR3 DNA is TGTGCCAGCAGTTTATTTTGGAGGTCTAACACACATAACAATGAGCAGTTCTTC. Its translation: CASSLFWRSNTHNNEQFF.

This chain joins TRBV6-2 or TRBV6-3 and TRBJ1-1; no reliable D call. This CDR3 region has 13 residues. CDR1 MNHEY and CDR2 SVGEGT come from the germline V gene. Trimming removed 6 bases at V and 0 bases at J, with 8 bases between. The DNA of the CDR3 is TGTGCCAGCAGGAGAGGCATGAACACTGAAGCTTTCTTT. Protein sequence: CASRRGMNTEAFF.

This clonotype showed up just once. The chain couples TRBV20-1 to TRBJ2-4; 7 bases line up with TRBD2. With the DNA end fitting TRBJ2-7 better, the J assignment may be wrong. The CDR3 has 13 amino acids. Germline CDR1 is DFQATT and CDR2 is SNEGSKA (reference sequence). The CDR3 coding sequence is TGCAGTGCTAGAGGGGAGGGAGGTTACGAGCAGTACTTC. It encodes CSARGEGGYEQYF.

This chain links TRBV3-1 with TRBJ2-5, with 12 bases matching TRBD2. The DNA end lines up better with TRBJ2-4; the J call may be wrong. The CDR3 spans 19 residues. Germline V gene sequence: CDR1 LGHDT, CDR2 YNNKEL (reference sequence). CDR3 coding DNA: TGTGCCAGCAGCCAAGACGGACTAGCGGGACAACTAGCCAAAAACATTCAGTACTTC. Translating it yields CASSQDGLAGQLAKNIQYF.

The chain joins TRBV7-3 to TRBJ2-3; tentative D call: TRBD2 (6 bases). V was trimmed by 5 bases and J by 7 bases, leaving 10 bases between them. CDR3 length: 12 residues. Germline loops: CDR1 SGHTA, CDR2 FQGTGA. CDR3 DNA: TGTGCCAGCAGCCCGGGAGAGCATACGCAGTATTTT. This gives the protein CASSPGEHTQYF. Combining the CDR3 with reference TRBV7-3 and TRBJ2-3 gives the whole variable domain GAGVSQTPSNKVTEKGKYVELRCDPISGHTALYWYRQSLGQGPEFLIYFQGTGAADDSGLPNDRFFAVRPEGSVSTLKIQRTERGDSAVYLCASSPGEHTQYFGPGTRLTVL.

This clonotype was found a few times. This chain joins TRBV28 and TRBJ2-7; D is undetermined. This CDR3 contains 13 residues. V lost 2 bases and J lost 5, with 10 bases in between. From germline, CDR1 is MDHEN and CDR2 SYDVKM. The CDR3 nucleotides read TGTGCCAGCAGTTTAGTTCCACGGGACGAGCAGTACTTC. This gives the protein CASSLVPRDEQYF.

Ten or more counts support this clonotype. The rearrangement links TRBV10-3 to TRBJ2-3; no reliable D call. CDR1 and CDR2 from the germline V gene are ENHRY and SYGVKD. CDR3 length: 13 amino acids. V dropped 1 base and J dropped 10 bases, with 12 bases sitting between them. The CDR3 sequence: CAISEFRLEAQYF. CDR3 sequence (DNA): TGTGCCATCAGTGAGTTCAGACTTGAAGCGCAGTATTTT.

V and J are TRBV5-1 and TRBJ2-5; the match to TRBD2 covers 7 bases. Germline V gene lookup returns CDR1 SGHRS and CDR2 YFSETQ. The CDR3 contains 13 residues. With 3 bases clipped from V and 13 bases from J, the junction kept 12 bases outside the gene matches. The CDR3 DNA sequence: TGCGCCAGCAGCTCCGTTGCATCTAGCGGCCGGTACTTC. Residues: CASSSVASSGRYF.

The chain recombines TRBV6-5 with TRBJ2-1, with D perhaps matching TRBD2 (7 bases). CDR1 MNHEY and CDR2 SVGAGI come from the germline V gene. The CDR3 is 16 amino acids. Between the trimmed V and J ends, which lost 5 bases and 6 bases, there was a span of 20 bases. The CDR3 nucleotides read TGTGCCAGCAGTCGAAACAGCGGGACAACGGGCAATGAGCAGTTCTTC. Translated, it gives CASSRNSGTTGNEQFF.

This clonotype was observed many times. The chain recombines TRBV6-5 with TRBJ2-3; 10 nucleotides agree with TRBD2. The CDR3 has 15 residues. J was trimmed by 5 bases and V by 2 bases; bases with no gene match: 4. CDR1 is MNHEY and CDR2 is SVGAGI in the germline V gene. The CDR3 DNA sequence: TGTGCCAGCAGTTACGGAGCGGGGGGGGTAGATACGCAGTATTTT. Amino acids: CASSYGAGGVDTQYF.